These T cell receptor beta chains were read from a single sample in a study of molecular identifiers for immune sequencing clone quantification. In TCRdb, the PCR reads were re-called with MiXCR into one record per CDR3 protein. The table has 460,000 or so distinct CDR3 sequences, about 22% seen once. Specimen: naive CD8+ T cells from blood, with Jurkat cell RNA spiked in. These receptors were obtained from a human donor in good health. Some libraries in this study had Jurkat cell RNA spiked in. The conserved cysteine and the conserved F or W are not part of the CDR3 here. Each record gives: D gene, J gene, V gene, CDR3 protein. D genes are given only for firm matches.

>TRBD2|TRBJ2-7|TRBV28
ASSLSAGGAYEQY
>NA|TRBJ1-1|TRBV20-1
SARAALTVWYTEAF
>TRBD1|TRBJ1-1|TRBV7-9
ASSLGTGVRDTEAF
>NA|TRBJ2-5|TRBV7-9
TSSPPVGDSQETQY
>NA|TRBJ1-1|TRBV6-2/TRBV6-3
ASSYSPGDTEAF
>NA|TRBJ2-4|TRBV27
ASGPPSNPQLAKNIQY
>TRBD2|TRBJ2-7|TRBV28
ASNFGGSAYEQY
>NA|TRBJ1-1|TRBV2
ASFGPDRGKNTEAF
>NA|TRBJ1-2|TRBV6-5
ASSPNPGSSNYGYT
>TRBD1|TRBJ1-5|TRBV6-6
ASTSDRDAYSNQPQH
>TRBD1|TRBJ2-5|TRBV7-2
ASSPDRLRGQETQY
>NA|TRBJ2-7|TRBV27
ASSFLPGQGIYEQY
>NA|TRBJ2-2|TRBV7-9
ASSLTVAGELF
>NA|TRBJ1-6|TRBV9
ASSVTTYNSPLH
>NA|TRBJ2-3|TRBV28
ASSSSDGEDTQY
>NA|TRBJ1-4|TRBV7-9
ASSLTGGSTNEKLF
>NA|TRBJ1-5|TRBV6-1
ASSEPQGGQPQH
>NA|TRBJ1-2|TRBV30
AWNQGAPEGYT
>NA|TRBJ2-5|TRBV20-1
SARLIRAGAPLGEETQY
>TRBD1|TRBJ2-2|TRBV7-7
ASSDPGTGENTGELF
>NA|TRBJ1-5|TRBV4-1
ASSQDINSNQPQH
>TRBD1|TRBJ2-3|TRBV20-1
SARELPLPGQEYTDTQY
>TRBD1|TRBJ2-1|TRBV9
ASSGPGQAYNEQF
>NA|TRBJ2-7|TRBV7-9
ASSLVGGAGRDNEQY
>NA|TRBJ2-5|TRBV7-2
ASSPGLGRETQY
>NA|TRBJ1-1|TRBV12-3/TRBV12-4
ASSLTDRYTKAF
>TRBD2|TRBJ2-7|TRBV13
ASSLGLGLADYEQY
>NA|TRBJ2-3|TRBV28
ASSFQDRVTDTQY
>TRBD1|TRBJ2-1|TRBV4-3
ASSWDSSYNEQF
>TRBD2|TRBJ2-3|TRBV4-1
ASSQVAGGGISTDTQY
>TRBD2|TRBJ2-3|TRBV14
ASSQDFETSGTADTQY
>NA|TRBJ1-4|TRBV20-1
SARFLAATNEKPF
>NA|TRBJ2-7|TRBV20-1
SAREGRYSYEQY
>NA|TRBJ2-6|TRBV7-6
ASSQNTGIGANVLT
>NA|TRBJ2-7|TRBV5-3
VSSFGTTYEQY
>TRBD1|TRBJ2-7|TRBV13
ASSRPGQTYEQY
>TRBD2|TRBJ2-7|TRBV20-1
SARDLAGVGEQY
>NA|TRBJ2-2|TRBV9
ASSVDSPPNTGELF
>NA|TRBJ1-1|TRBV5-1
ASSLDPLNTEAF
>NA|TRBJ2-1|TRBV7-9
ASSLPLVSGEQF
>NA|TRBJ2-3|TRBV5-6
ASSGGPITDTQY
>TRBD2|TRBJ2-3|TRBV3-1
ASSPPAFWGGRADTQY
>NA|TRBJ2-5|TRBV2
ASRGGGGMQETQY
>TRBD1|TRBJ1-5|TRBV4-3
ASSQPAWTGSNQPQH
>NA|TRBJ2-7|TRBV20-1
SAPVREFEQY
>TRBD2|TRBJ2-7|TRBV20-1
SARASGISYEQY
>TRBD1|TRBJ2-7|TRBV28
ASRTPTDRGRYEQY
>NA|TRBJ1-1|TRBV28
ASSPDTEAF